The 8 T cell receptor beta chains below were found in one sample sequenced in a study of cytomegalovirus exposure and HLA in healthy donors. PCR amplification relied on 60 Vbeta primers (plus 13 Jbeta primers). Sequencing used immunoSEQ multiplex PCR; TCRdb keeps in-frame clones, though not all of them. The data show approximately 160,000 clones, more than 70% seen once. The sequencing input was PBMCs. The receptors derive from a boy younger than 10 in good health and CMV-seronegative.

This chain joins TRBV5-8 and TRBJ1-2; TRBD1 is a possible D gene (5 bases). The CDR3 covers 15 residues. Trimming took off 2 bases at V and 7 bases at J, with 18 bases between the two ends. Per the germline V gene, CDR1 is SGHTS and CDR2 is YDEGEE. The CDR3 sequence is CASSFGYYRSIGYTF. The CDR3 DNA sequence: TGTGCCAGCAGCTTCGGCTATTACAGGTCCATTGGCTACACCTTC.

J is TRBJ2-7 and V is TRBV27; D may be TRBD1 (6 bases). CDR3 length: 16 amino acids. V was shortened by 0 bases and J by 3 bases, with 15 bases between the two germline ends. Germline values: CDR1 MNHEY, CDR2 SMNVEV (reference sequence). The CDR3 here is CASSLSSGTTNYEQYF. Written as DNA, the CDR3 is TGTGCCAGCAGTTTATCGAGTGGGACAACTAACTACGAGCAGTACTTC.

V gene TRBV11-3 combines with J gene TRBJ2-2; 10 bases agree with TRBD1. Germline V gives CDR1 SGHNT, CDR2 YENEEA. J was trimmed by 3 bases and V by 5 bases; bases with no gene match: 6. CDR3 length: 16 residues. CDR3 DNA sequence: TGTGCCAGCAGCCCCGACAGGGGGCTCGACACCGGGGAGCTGTTTTTT. Translation gives CASSPDRGLDTGELFF.

The chain combines TRBV29-1 with TRBJ2-7; TRBD2 matches at 11 bases. CDR1 and CDR2 from the germline V gene are SQVTM and ANQGSEA. The V segment lost 5 bases and the J segment 2 bases; nucleotides outside the gene matches: 2. This CDR3 is built from 13 residues. DNA for the CDR3: TGCAGCGTTAGACTAGCGGGACCCTACGAGCAGTACTTC. This codes for CSVRLAGPYEQYF.

The chain couples TRBV25-1 to TRBJ2-5, with D perhaps matching TRBD2 (5 bases). V lost 2 bases and J lost 5, with 9 bases in between. CDR1 and CDR2 from the germline V gene are MGHDK and SYGVNS. The CDR3 extends over 13 amino acids. CDR3 DNA sequence: TGTGCCAGCAGTGAAAGCGGTCCCGAGACCCAGTACTTC. Protein product: CASSESGPETQYF.

This clone has only one observation. The CDR3, as DNA: TGTGCCAGCAGCTCGTCCGTCCGGGAGCTGTTTTTT. The encoded protein is CASSSSVRELFF. The V call is TRBV7-8, the J call TRBJ2-2, with D hard to call. The V gene lost 4 bases and the J gene lost 9 bases, with 9 bases spanning the gap. There are 12 residues in the CDR3. Germline V gene data show CDR1 as SGHVS and CDR2 as FQNEAQ.

The chain recombines TRBV7-8 with TRBJ2-1; no firm D call. CDR3 length: 16 residues. Germline V gene data show CDR1 as SGHVS and CDR2 as FQNEAQ. V was clipped by 5 bases and J by 4 bases, with 18 bases between them. CDR3 sequence (DNA): TGTGCCAGCAGCCCCCTGCCCACTCAATTTTACAATGAGCAGTTCTTC. It specifies CASSPLPTQFYNEQFF.

The rearrangement uses TRBV4-1 and TRBJ1-2, with 7 bases fitting TRBD1. V gave up 3 bases and J gave up 4 bases; unmatched junction bases: 8. This CDR3 comprises 15 residues. Per germline, CDR1 MGHRA and CDR2 YSYEKL. DNA for the CDR3: TGCGCCAGCAGCCAGCTGCCCGGGGACAGCTATGGCTACACCTTC. Its protein product is CASSQLPGDSYGYTF.